The clone carrying this T cell receptor (beta chain) occurred once. Several immunoSEQ plates received, in even portions, the genomic DNA of each subset. The method was immunoSEQ multiplex PCR; TCRdb's version includes in-frame clones alone and lacks a portion of them. This sample has about 480,000 clones, with more than 65% found just once. This entry belongs to a study of shared clonotypes between healthy human individuals. Caucasian adults living in Nashville, Tennessee, provided all samples. The germline V gene has CDR1 SGHVS and CDR2 FQNEAQ. The length of the CDR3 is 15 residues. J was trimmed by 0 bases and V by 7 bases; bases with no gene match: 5.

V usage is TRBV7-8 and J usage is TRBJ2-1; 8 bases fit TRBD1. Sequencing was performed on PBMCs. The TCR comes from a woman between 40 and 55 years old in good health. Some clones in this sample may be carry-over from other donors' samples. In DNA, the CDR3 is TGTGCCAGCACAATCGGGACAGGCTCCTACAATGAGCAGTTCTTC. This codes for CASTIGTGSYNEQFF.